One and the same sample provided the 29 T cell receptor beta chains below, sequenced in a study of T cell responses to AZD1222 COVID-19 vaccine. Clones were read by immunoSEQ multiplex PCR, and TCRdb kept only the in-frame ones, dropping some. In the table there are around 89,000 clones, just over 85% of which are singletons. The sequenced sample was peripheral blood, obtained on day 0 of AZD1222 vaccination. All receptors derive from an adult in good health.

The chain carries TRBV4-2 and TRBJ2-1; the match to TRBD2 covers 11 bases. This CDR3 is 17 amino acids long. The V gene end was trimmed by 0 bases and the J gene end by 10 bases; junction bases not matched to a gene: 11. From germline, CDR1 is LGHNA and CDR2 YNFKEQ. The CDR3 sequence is CASSQDFFSGGALEQFF. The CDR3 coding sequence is TGTGCCAGCAGCCAAGATTTTTTTAGCGGGGGGGCCCTCGAGCAGTTCTTC.

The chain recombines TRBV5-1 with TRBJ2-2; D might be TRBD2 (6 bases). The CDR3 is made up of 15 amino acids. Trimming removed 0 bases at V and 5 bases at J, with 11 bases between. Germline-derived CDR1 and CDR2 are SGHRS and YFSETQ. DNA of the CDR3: TGCGCCAGCAGCTTGGAAACTAGCCAAACCGGGGAGCTGTTTTTT. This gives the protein CASSLETSQTGELFF.

The CDR3: CASRLRQGIQETQYF. CDR3 bases: TGTGCCAGCAGATTGAGACAGGGAATCCAAGAGACCCAGTACTTC. The chain recombines TRBV27 with TRBJ2-5; 7 positions agree with TRBD1. This CDR3 is 15 amino acids long. The germline CDR1 and CDR2 sequences are MNHEY and SMNVEV (reference sequence). V lost 6 bases to trimming and J lost 1 base; unmatched junction nucleotides: 8.

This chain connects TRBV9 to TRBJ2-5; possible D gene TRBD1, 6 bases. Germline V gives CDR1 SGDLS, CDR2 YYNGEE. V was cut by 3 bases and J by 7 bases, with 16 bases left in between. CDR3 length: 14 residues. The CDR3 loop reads CASSENTGIGTQYF. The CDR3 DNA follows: TGTGCCAGCAGCGAAAATACAGGGATCGGGACCCAGTACTTC.

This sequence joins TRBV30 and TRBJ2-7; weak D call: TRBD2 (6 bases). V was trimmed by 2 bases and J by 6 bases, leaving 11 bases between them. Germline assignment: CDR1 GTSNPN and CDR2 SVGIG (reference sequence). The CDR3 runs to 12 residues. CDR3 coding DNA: TGTGCCTGGAGTCCGCGGGACGGCGAGCAGTACTTC. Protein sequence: CAWSPRDGEQYF.

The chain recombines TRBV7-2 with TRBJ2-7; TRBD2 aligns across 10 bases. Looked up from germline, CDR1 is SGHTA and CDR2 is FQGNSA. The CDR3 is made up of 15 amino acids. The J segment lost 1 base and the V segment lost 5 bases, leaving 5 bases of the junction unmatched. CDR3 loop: CASSPPSGSSYEQYF. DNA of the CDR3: TGTGCCAGCAGCCCACCTAGCGGGAGTTCCTACGAGCAGTACTTC.

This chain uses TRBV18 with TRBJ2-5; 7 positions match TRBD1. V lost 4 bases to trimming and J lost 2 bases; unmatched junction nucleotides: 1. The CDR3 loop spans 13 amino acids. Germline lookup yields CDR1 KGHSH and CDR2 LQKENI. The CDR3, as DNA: TGTGCCAGCTCACAGGGACAGCAAGAGACCCAGTACTTC. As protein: CASSQGQQETQYF.

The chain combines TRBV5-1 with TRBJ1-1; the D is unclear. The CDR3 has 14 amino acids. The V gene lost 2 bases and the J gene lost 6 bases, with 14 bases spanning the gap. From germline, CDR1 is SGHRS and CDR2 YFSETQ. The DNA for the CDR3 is TGCGCCAGCAGCTTCCTAGACGGGAAGGCTGAAGCTTTCTTT. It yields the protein CASSFLDGKAEAFF.

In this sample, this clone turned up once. The CDR3 loop is CASSRGLAEYNEQFF. The CDR3 bases are TGTGCCAGCAGTAGGGGACTAGCGGAATACAATGAGCAGTTCTTC. This sequence joins TRBV2 and TRBJ2-1; 11 nucleotides line up with TRBD2. Looked up from germline, CDR1 is SNHLY and CDR2 is FYNNEI. The J segment lost 4 bases and the V segment lost 5 bases, leaving 4 bases of the junction unmatched. The length of the CDR3 is 15 residues.

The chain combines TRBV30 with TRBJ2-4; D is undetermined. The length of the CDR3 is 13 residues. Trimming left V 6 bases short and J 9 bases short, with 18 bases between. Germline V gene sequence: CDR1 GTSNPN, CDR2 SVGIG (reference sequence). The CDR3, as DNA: TGTGCCTGTAAACACAGTGGATGGGGCATTCAGTACTTC. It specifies CACKHSGWGIQYF.

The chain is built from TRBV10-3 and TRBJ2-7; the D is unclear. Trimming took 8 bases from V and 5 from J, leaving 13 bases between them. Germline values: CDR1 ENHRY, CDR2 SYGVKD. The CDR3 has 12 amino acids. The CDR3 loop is CAIGNSGHEQYF. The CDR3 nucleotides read TGTGCCATCGGGAACTCCGGCCACGAGCAGTACTTC.

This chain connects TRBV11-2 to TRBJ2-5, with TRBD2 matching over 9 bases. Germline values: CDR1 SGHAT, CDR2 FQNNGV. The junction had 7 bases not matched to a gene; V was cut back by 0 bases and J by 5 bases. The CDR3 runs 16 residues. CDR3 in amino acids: CASSLDLGLALETQYF. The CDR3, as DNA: TGTGCCAGCAGCTTAGATCTGGGACTAGCATTGGAGACCCAGTACTTC.

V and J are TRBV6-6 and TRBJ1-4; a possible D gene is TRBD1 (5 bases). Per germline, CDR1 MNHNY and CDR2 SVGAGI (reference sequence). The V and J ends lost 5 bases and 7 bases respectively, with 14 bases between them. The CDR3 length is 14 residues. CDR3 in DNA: TGTGCCAGCAGTCCTGGGGGAGGGTCTGAAAAACTGTTTTTT. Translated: CASSPGGGSEKLFF.

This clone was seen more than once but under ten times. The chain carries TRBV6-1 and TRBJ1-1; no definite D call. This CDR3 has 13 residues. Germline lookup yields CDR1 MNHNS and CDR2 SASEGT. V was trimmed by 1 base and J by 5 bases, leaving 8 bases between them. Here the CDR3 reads CASSEGRATEAFF. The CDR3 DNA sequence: TGTGCCAGCAGTGAAGGGAGGGCAACTGAAGCTTTCTTT.

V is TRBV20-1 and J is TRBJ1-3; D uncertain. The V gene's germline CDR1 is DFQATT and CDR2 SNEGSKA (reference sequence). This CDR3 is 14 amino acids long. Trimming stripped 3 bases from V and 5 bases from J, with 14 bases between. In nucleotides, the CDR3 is TGCAGTGCTAGTAACATTGGCAGAAGAAACACCATATATTTT. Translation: CSASNIGRRNTIYF.

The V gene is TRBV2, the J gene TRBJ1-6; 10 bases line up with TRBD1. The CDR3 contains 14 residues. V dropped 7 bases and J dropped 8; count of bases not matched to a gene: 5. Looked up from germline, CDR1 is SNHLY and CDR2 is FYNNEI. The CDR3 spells CASILDRGHSPLHF. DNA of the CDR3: TGTGCCAGCATCCTTGACAGGGGGCATTCACCCCTCCACTTT.

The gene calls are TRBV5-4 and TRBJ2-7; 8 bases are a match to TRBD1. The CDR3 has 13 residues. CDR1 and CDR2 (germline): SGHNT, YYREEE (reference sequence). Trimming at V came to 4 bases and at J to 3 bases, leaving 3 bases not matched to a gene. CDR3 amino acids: CASSTDRGYEQYF. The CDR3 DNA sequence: TGTGCCAGCAGCACCGACAGGGGCTACGAGCAGTACTTC.

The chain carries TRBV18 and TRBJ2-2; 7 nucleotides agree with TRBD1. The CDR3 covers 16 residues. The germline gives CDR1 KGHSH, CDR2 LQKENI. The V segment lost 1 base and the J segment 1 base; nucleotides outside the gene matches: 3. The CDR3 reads CASSPQGTENTGELFF. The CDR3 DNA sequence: TGTGCCAGCTCACCACAGGGGACAGAGAACACCGGGGAGCTGTTTTTT.

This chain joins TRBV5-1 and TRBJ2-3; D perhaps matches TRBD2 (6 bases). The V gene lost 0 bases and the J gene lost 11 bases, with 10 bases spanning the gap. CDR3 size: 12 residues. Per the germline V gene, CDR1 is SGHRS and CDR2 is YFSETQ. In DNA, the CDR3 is TGCGCCAGCAGCTTGGCGGGGGAAGGGCAGTATTTT. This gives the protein CASSLAGEGQYF.

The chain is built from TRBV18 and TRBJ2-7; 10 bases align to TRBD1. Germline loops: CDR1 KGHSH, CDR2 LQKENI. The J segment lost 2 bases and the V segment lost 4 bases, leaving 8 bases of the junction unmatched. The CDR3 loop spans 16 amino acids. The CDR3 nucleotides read TGTGCCAGCTCACAGGGGACAGGGGACCAAACCTACGAGCAGTACTTC. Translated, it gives CASSQGTGDQTYEQYF.

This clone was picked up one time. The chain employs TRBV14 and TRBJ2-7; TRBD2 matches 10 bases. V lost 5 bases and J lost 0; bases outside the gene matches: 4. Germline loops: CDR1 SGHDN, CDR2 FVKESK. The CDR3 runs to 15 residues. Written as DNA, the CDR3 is TGTGCCAGCAGCGACGGACTAGCGGCCTCCTACGAGCAGTACTTC. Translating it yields CASSDGLAASYEQYF. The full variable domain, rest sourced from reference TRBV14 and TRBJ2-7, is EAGVTQFPSHSVIEKGQTVTLRCDPISGHDNLYWYRRVMGKEIKFLLHFVKESKQDESGMPNNRFLAERTGGTYSTLKVQPAELEDSGVYFCASSDGLAASYEQYFGPGTRLTVT.

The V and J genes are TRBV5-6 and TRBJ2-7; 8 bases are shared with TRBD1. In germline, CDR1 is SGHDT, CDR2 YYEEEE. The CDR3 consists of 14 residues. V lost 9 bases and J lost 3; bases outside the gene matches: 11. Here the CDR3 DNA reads TGTGCCACCCGGCGAGCAGGGGGCATCTACGAGCAGTACTTC. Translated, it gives CATRRAGGIYEQYF.

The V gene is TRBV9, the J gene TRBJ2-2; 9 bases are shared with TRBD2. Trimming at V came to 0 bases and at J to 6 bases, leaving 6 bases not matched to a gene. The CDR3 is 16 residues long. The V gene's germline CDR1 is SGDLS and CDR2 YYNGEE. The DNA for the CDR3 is TGTGCCAGCAGCGTAGTGAGTAGCGGGAGTGCCGGGGAGCTGTTTTTT. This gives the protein CASSVVSSGSAGELFF.

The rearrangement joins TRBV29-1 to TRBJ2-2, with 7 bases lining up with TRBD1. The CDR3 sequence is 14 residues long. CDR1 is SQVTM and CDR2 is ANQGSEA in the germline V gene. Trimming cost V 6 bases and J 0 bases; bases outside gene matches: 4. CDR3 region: CSVPDRANTGELFF. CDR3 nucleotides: TGCAGCGTCCCCGACAGGGCGAACACCGGGGAGCTGTTTTTT.

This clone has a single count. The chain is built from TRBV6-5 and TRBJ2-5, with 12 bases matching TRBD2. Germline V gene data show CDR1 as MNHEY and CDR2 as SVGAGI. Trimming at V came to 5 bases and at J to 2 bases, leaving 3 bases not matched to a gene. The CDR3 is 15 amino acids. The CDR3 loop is CASSNLAGGQETQYF. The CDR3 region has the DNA TGTGCCAGCAGTAACCTAGCGGGGGGGCAAGAGACCCAGTACTTC.

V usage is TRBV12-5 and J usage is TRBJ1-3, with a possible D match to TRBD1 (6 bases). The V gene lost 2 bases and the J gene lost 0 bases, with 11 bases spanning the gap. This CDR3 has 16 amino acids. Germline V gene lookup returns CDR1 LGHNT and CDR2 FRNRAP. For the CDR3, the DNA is TGTGCTAGTGGTTTGAAGAGGGGGAACTCTGGAAACACCATATATTTT. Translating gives CASGLKRGNSGNTIYF.

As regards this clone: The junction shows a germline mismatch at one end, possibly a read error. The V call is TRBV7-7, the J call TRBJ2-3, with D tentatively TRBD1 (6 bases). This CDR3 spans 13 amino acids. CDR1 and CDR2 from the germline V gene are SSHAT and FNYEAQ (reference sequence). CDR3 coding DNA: TGTGCTAGCAGCTACCAGACCCAGGGGACGCAGTATTTT. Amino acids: CASSYQTQGTQYF.

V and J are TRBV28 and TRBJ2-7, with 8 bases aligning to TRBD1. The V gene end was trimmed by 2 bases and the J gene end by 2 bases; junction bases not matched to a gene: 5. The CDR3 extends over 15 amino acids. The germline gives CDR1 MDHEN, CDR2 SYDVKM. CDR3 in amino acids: CASSLTGTGTYEQYF. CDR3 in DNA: TGTGCCAGCAGTTTAACCGGGACAGGAACCTACGAGCAGTACTTC.

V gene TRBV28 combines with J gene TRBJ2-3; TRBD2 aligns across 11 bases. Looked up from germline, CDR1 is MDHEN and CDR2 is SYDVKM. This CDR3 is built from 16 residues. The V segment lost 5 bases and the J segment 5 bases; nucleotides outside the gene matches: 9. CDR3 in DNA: TGTGCCAGCAGTAGTTCTAGCGGGAGGTCGTTAGATACGCAGTATTTT. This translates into CASSSSSGRSLDTQYF.